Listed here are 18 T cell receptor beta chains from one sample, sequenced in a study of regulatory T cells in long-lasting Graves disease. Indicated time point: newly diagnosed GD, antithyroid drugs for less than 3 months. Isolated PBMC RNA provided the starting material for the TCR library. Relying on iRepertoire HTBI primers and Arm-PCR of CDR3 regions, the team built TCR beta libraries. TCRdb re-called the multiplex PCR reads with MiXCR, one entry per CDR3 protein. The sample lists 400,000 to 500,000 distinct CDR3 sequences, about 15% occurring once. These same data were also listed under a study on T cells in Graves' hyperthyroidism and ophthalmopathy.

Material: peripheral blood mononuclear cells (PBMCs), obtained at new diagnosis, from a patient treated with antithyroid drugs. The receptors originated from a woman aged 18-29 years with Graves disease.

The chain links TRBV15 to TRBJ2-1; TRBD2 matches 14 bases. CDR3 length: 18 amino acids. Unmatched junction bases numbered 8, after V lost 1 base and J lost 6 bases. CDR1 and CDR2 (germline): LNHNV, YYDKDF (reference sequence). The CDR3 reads CATSRGLAGGPVFNEQFF. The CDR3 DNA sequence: TGTGCCACCAGCAGAGGACTAGCGGGAGGGCCAGTATTCAATGAGCAGTTCTTC.

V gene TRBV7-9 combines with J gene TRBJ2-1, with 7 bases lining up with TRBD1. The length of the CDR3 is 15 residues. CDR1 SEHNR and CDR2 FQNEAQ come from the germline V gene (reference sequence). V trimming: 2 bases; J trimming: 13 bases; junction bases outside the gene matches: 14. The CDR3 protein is CASSLSGAGGETQFF. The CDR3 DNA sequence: TGTGCCAGCAGCTTAAGTGGGGCAGGGGGAGAGACCCAGTTCTTC. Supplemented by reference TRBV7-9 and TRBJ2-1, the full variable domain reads DTGVSQNPRHKITKRGQNVTFRCDPISEHNRLYWYRQTLGQGPEFLTYFQNEAQLEKSRLLSDRFSAERPKGSFSTLEIQRTEQGDSAMYLCASSLSGAGGETQFFGPGTRLTVL.

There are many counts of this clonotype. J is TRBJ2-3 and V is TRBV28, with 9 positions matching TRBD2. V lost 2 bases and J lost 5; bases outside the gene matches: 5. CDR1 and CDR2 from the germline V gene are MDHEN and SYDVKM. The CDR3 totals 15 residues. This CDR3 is CASSLMRGGGDTQYF. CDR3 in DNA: TGTGCCAGCAGTTTAATGCGGGGGGGGGGAGATACGCAGTATTTT.

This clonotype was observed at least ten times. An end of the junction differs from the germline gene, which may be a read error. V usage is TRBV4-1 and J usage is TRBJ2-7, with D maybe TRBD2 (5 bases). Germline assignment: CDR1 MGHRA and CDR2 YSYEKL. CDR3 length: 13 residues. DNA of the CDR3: TGTGCCAGCAGCCAAGAGTTAGCGAACGAGCAGTACTTC. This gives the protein CASSQELANEQYF.

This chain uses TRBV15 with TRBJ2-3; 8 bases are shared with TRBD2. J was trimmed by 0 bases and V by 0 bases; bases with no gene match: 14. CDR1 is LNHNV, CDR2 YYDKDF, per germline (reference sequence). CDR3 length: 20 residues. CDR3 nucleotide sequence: TGTGCCACCAGCAGAGATAGAAGACTAGCGACTTACATTAGCACAGATACGCAGTATTTT. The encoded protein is CATSRDRRLATYISTDTQYF.

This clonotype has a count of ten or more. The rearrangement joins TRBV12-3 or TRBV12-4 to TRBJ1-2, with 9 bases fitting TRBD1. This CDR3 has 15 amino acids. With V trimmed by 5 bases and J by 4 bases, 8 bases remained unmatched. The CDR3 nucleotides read TGTGCCAGCAGTGAGACAGGGGGATTGGGCTATGGCTACACCTTC. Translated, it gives CASSETGGLGYGYTF.

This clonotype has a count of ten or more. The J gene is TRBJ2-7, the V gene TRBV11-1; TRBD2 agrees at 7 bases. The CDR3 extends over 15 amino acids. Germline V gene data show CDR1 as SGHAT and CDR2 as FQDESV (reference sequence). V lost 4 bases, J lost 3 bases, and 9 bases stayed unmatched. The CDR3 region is CASSSYAGVDYEQYF. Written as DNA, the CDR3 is TGTGCCAGCAGCTCCTATGCGGGAGTCGACTACGAGCAGTACTTC. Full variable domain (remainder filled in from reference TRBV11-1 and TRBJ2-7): EAEVAQSPRYKITEKSQAVAFWCDPISGHATLYWYRQILGQGPELLVQFQDESVVDDSQLPKDRFSAERLKGVDSTLKIQPAELGDSAMYLCASSSYAGVDYEQYFGPGTRLTVT.

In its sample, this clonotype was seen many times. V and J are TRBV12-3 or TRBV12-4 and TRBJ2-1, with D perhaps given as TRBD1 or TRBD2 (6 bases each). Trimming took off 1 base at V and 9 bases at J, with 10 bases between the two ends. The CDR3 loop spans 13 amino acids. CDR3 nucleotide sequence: TGTGCCAGCAGTTTAGTGGGGGGCGGTGAGCAGTTCTTC. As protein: CASSLVGGGEQFF.

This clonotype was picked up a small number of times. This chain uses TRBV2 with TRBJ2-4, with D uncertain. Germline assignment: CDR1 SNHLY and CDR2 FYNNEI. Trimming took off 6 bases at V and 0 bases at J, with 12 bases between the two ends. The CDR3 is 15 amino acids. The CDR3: CASRDRVLAKNIQYF. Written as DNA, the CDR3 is TGTGCCAGCAGGGACCGAGTTCTAGCCAAAAACATTCAGTACTTC.

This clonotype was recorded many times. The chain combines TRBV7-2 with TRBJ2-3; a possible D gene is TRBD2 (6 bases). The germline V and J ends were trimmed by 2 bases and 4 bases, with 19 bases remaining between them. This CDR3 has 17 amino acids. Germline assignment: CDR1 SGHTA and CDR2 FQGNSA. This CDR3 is CASSLRSTGELADTQYF. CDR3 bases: TGTGCCAGCAGCTTAAGGAGTACGGGGGAGTTGGCAGATACGCAGTATTTT.

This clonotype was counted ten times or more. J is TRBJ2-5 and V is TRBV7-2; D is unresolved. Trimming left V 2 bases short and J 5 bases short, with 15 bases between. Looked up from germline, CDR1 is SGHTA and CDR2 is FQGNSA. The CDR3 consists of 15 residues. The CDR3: CASSLLLVAPETQYF. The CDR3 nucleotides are TGTGCCAGCAGCTTACTTCTCGTGGCTCCGGAGACCCAGTACTTC.

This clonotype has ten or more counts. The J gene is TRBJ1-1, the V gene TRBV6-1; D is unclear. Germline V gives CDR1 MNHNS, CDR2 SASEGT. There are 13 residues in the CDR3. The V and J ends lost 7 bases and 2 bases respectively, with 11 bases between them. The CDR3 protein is CASTLAGNTEAFF. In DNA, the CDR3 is TGTGCCAGCACCCTCGCCGGCAACACTGAAGCTTTCTTT.

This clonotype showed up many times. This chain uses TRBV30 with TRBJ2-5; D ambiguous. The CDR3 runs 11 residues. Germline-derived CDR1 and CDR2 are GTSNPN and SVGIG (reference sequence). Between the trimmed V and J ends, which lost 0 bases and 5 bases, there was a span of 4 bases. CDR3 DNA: TGTGCCTGGAGTGTACGGGAGACCCAGTACTTC. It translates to CAWSVRETQYF.

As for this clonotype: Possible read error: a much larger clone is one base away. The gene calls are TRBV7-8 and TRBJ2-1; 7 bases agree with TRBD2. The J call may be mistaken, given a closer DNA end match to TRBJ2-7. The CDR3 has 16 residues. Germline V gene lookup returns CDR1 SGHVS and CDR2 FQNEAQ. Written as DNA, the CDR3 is TGTGCCAGCAGCCCGGGACTAAGAAGCTCCTACAATGAGCAGTACTTC. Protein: CASSPGLRSSYNEQYF.

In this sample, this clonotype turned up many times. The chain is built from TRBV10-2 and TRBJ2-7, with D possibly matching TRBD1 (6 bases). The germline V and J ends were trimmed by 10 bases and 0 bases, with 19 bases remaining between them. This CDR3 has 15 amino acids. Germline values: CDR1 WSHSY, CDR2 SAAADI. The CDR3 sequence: CATQRPGAFSYEQYF. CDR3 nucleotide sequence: TGCGCCACCCAGAGACCAGGGGCCTTCTCCTACGAGCAGTACTTC.

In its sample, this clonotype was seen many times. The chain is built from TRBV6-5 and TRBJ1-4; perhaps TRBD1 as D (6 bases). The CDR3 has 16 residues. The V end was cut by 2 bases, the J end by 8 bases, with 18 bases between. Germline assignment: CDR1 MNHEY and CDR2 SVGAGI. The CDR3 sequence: CASSYTTGHSQEKLFF. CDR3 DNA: TGTGCCAGCAGTTACACGACAGGACACTCACAGGAAAAACTGTTTTTT.

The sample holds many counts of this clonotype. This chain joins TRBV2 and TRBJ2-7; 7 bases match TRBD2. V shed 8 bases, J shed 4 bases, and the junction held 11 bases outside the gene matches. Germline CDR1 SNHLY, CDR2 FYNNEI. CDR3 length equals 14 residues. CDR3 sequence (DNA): TGTGCCAGCTTATCGGCGGGAGCCAGGTACGAGCAGTACTTC. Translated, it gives CASLSAGARYEQYF. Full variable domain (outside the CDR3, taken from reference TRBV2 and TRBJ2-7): EPEVTQTPSHQVTQMGQEVILRCVPISNHLYFYWYRQILGQKVEFLVSFYNNEISEKSEIFDDQFSVERPDGSNFTLKIRSTKLEDSAMYFCASLSAGARYEQYFGPGTRLTVT.

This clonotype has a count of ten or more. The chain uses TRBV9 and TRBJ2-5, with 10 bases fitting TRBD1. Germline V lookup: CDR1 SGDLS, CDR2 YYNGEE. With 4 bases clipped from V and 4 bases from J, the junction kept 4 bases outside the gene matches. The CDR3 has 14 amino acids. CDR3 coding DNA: TGTGCCAGCAGCACAGGGACAGGGGTAGAGACCCAGTACTTC. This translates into CASSTGTGVETQYF.